Below are 32 T cell receptor beta chains sequenced from a single sample in a study of blood T cell repertoires in COVID-19. Sequenced by immunoSEQ multiplex PCR; TCRdb stores in-frame clones only, minus some. The data show 200,000 to 300,000 clones, 84% seen once. Sequences were obtained from peripheral blood. The receptors shown here come from a man aged 55 to 70 with acute or convalescent COVID-19.

The V call is TRBV7-3, the J call TRBJ2-7; possible D gene TRBD1, 6 bases. CDR1 is SGHTA, CDR2 FQGTGA, per germline. Deletions cut 5 bases from V and 6 bases from J, with 14 bases between. This CDR3 has 13 amino acids. CDR3 DNA: TGTGCCAGCAGCCGGGACATCTTCTCCGAGCAGTACTTC. It yields the protein CASSRDIFSEQYF.

The chain joins TRBV5-1 to TRBJ2-2, with 9 bases fitting TRBD2. The CDR3 is made up of 14 amino acids. Trimming at V came to 5 bases and at J to 6 bases, leaving 5 bases not matched to a gene. Germline V CDR1 and CDR2: SGHRS, YFSETQ. This CDR3 is CASSTGTSPGELFF. As DNA, the CDR3 is TGCGCCAGCAGTACCGGGACTAGCCCCGGGGAGCTGTTTTTT.

V usage is TRBV27 and J usage is TRBJ2-7; 9 nucleotides match TRBD2. Germline V lookup: CDR1 MNHEY, CDR2 SMNVEV (reference sequence). The CDR3 sequence is 15 residues long. With 2 bases clipped from V and 3 bases from J, the junction kept 5 bases outside the gene matches. The CDR3 protein is CASSLALAGIYEQYF. The CDR3 DNA reads as TGTGCCAGCAGTTTAGCCCTAGCGGGAATCTACGAGCAGTACTTC.

This chain uses TRBV29-1 with TRBJ1-1, with TRBD1 identical over 7 bases. Germline V lookup: CDR1 SQVTM, CDR2 ANQGSEA. The CDR3 contains 14 residues. Trimming removed 7 bases from V and 2 bases from J; junction bases left unmatched: 10. The CDR3: CSAVPGTDNTEAFF. In DNA form, the CDR3 reads TGCAGCGCCGTCCCCGGGACAGACAACACTGAAGCTTTCTTT.

The rearrangement uses TRBV5-4 and TRBJ2-1; the match to TRBD2 covers 8 bases. Germline lookup yields CDR1 SGHNT and CDR2 YYREEE (reference sequence). Losses at the gene ends were 4 bases for V and 3 bases for J; bases not matched to a gene: 9. CDR3 size: 16 residues. The CDR3 loop reads CASSPPGGRLYNEQFF. CDR3 DNA sequence: TGTGCCAGCAGCCCCCCGGGCGGGAGGCTCTACAATGAGCAGTTCTTC.

Regarding this clone: The sample carries other DNA sequences with the same CDR3. The gene calls are TRBV4-2 and TRBJ1-1; a weak D match, TRBD1 (6 bases). The length of the CDR3 is 15 residues. The germline V and J ends were trimmed by 0 bases and 2 bases, with 10 bases remaining between them. CDR1 LGHNA and CDR2 YNFKEQ come from the germline V gene. For the CDR3, the DNA is TGTGCCAGCAGCCAAGACACAGGGTCCAACACTGAAGCTTTCTTT. Its translation is CASSQDTGSNTEAFF.

This clone was recorded a few times. The chain combines TRBV7-9 with TRBJ2-3; the match to TRBD2 covers 11 bases. V shed 7 bases, J shed 5 bases, and the junction held 11 bases outside the gene matches. The CDR3 has 16 amino acids. Germline V gene data show CDR1 as SEHNR and CDR2 as FQNEAQ (reference sequence). The CDR3 DNA sequence: TGTGCCAGCAACCCCCGGACTAGCGGGTGGATAGATACGCAGTATTTT. Its translation: CASNPRTSGWIDTQYF.

This chain joins TRBV9 and TRBJ1-4; D gene unclear. Between the trimmed V and J ends, which lost 4 bases and 1 base, there was a span of 8 bases. This CDR3 spans 14 amino acids. CDR1 and CDR2 (germline): SGDLS, YYNGEE. The CDR3 loop is CASSSGRTNEKLFF. The CDR3 DNA reads as TGTGCCAGCAGCTCGGGGAGAACTAATGAAAAACTGTTTTTT.

The chain joins TRBV14 to TRBJ2-7; 8 bases are shared with TRBD1. Germline CDR1 is SGHDN and CDR2 is FVKESK. This CDR3 region has 17 residues. V shed 2 bases, J shed 1 base, and the junction held 10 bases outside the gene matches. The CDR3 nucleotides are TGTGCCAGCAGCCAACTGGCGCCCCGACAGGGGTCCTACGAGCAGTACTTC. As protein: CASSQLAPRQGSYEQYF.

The chain employs TRBV19 and TRBJ2-3; tentative D call: TRBD2 (6 bases). CDR3 length: 15 amino acids. The germline CDR1 and CDR2 sequences are LNHDA and SQIVND (reference sequence). Trimming cost V 7 bases and J 1 base, with 15 bases left between them. The CDR3 sequence is CASTSGSGGTDTQYF. In DNA, the CDR3 is TGTGCCAGTACCAGTGGGTCGGGGGGCACAGATACGCAGTATTTT.

V is TRBV28 and J is TRBJ2-5; TRBD2 is a possible D gene (6 bases). This CDR3 has 13 residues. Trimming took 11 bases from V and 4 from J, leaving 17 bases between them. Germline loops: CDR1 MDHEN, CDR2 SYDVKM. In nucleotides, the CDR3 is TGTGCCGCCGGGTCGGGGGATTCAGAGACCCAGTACTTC. As protein: CAAGSGDSETQYF.

Details on this clone: The junction departs from germline at one end; a sequencing error may be responsible. The chain recombines TRBV7-2 with TRBJ2-3; 11 bases fit TRBD2. This CDR3 spans 15 amino acids. Germline CDR1 and CDR2: SGHTA and FQGNSA. The CDR3: CASRLAGGSTDTQYF. CDR3 coding DNA: TGTGCCAGCAGATTAGCGGGAGGGTCCACAGATACGCAGTATTTT.

The rearrangement joins TRBV10-3 to TRBJ1-2, with TRBD1 as a possible D gene (6 bases). The ends were cut back, 6 bases at V and 0 bases at J, with 8 bases in the middle. Germline assignment: CDR1 ENHRY and CDR2 SYGVKD. This CDR3 is built from 13 residues. CDR3 nucleotides: TGTGCCATCAGCCGGACAGCTAACTATGGCTACACCTTC. Encoded protein: CAISRTANYGYTF.

The chain joins TRBV5-1 to TRBJ2-1, with D perhaps TRBD1 (6 bases). The CDR3 length is 16 residues. The ends were cut back, 4 bases at V and 2 bases at J, with 16 bases in the middle. Germline V gives CDR1 SGHRS, CDR2 YFSETQ. Here the CDR3 DNA reads TGCGCCAGCAGCATTGAGCAGGGGCTGGCCTACAATGAGCAGTTCTTC. Amino acid sequence: CASSIEQGLAYNEQFF.

The gene calls are TRBV3-1 (or the pseudogene TRBV3-2) and TRBJ2-5; TRBD2 agrees at 9 bases. The V and J ends lost 4 bases and 2 bases, in that order; junction bases with no gene match: 2. The V gene's germline CDR1 is LGHDT and CDR2 YNNKEL (reference sequence). The length of the CDR3 is 14 residues. The CDR3 region is CASSPGLAQETQYF. DNA for the CDR3: TGTGCCAGCAGCCCCGGACTAGCGCAAGAGACCCAGTACTTC.

The CDR3 DNA reads as TGTGCCATCAGTGAGCGGGTGGGACAGTTCAATGAGCAGTTCTTC. Translated, it gives CAISERVGQFNEQFF. The chain uses TRBV10-3 and TRBJ2-1, with TRBD1 matching over 7 bases. Germline CDR1 ENHRY, CDR2 SYGVKD. The CDR3 extends over 15 amino acids. The V gene end was trimmed by 2 bases and the J gene end by 6 bases; junction bases not matched to a gene: 7.

The rearrangement uses TRBV3-1 (or the pseudogene TRBV3-2) and TRBJ2-1, with a tentative D call TRBD1 (6 bases). The CDR3 runs to 15 residues. CDR1 and CDR2 (germline): LGHDT, YNNKEL (reference sequence). Trimming took off 4 bases at V and 5 bases at J, with 15 bases between the two ends. CDR3 amino acids: CASSLPGHLNNEQFF. The CDR3 nucleotides are TGTGCCAGCAGCCTACCGGGACACCTAAACAATGAGCAGTTCTTC.

As regards this clone: Within the sample, other DNA sequences also encode this same CDR3. The J gene is TRBJ1-2, the V gene TRBV5-1; the D gene is possibly TRBD1 (5 bases). CDR1 SGHRS and CDR2 YFSETQ come from the germline V gene. The CDR3 is 15 residues long. The V gene lost 0 bases and the J gene lost 3 bases, with 12 bases spanning the gap. The CDR3 loop is CASSLVTAGDYGYTF. In DNA, the CDR3 is TGCGCCAGCAGCTTGGTTACAGCGGGGGACTATGGCTACACCTTC. The full variable domain, its missing parts supplied by reference TRBV5-1 and TRBJ1-2, is KAGVTQTPRYLIKTRGQQVTLSCSPISGHRSVSWYQQTPGQGLQFLFEYFSETQRNKGNFPGRFSGRQFSNSRSEMNVSTLELGDSALYLCASSLVTAGDYGYTFGSGTRLTVV.

The rearrangement links TRBV7-8 to TRBJ2-2; D unresolved. The CDR3 covers 13 residues. The germline gives CDR1 SGHVS, CDR2 FQNEAQ. The ends were cut back, 6 bases at V and 5 bases at J, with 10 bases in the middle. The CDR3 bases are TGTGCCAGCAGACCCCCACAGACCGGGGAGCTGTTTTTT. Translation gives CASRPPQTGELFF.

The chain couples TRBV5-8 to TRBJ2-3; 10 nucleotides align to TRBD1. With V trimmed by 2 bases and J by 0 bases, 6 bases remained unmatched. This CDR3 has 17 residues. The germline gives CDR1 SGHTS, CDR2 YDEGEE. The CDR3 loop reads CASSFLDRGISTDTQYF. CDR3 nucleotides: TGTGCCAGCAGCTTCCTGGACAGGGGGATCAGCACAGATACGCAGTATTTT. Variable domain in full (rest from reference TRBV5-8 and TRBJ2-3): EAGVTQSPTHLIKTRGQQATLRCSPISGHTSVYWYQQALGLGLQFLLWYDEGEERNRGNFPPRFSGRQFPNYSSELNVNALELEDSALYLCASSFLDRGISTDTQYFGPGTRLTVL.

The gene calls are TRBV6-6 and TRBJ1-2; a possible D gene is TRBD1 (5 bases). Germline V gene lookup returns CDR1 MNHNY and CDR2 SVGAGI (reference sequence). The CDR3 is made up of 15 amino acids. Between the trimmed V and J ends, which lost 2 bases and 4 bases, there was a span of 14 bases. CDR3 coding DNA: TGTGCCAGCAGTTACGGGGCTAGGAGTACCTATGGCTACACCTTC. It encodes CASSYGARSTYGYTF.

The rearrangement joins TRBV5-4 to TRBJ2-2; 8 bases agree with TRBD1. The CDR3 sequence is 15 residues long. Germline V gene data show CDR1 as SGHNT and CDR2 as YYREEE (reference sequence). J was trimmed by 6 bases and V by 7 bases; bases with no gene match: 11. Written as DNA, the CDR3 is TGTGCCAGCGCAAGAGGACAGGGATTATCCGGGGAGCTGTTTTTT. This encodes CASARGQGLSGELFF.

The chain is built from TRBV30 and TRBJ1-5; TRBD1 is a possible D gene (5 bases). Trimming stripped 1 base from V and 8 bases from J, with 15 bases between. The length of the CDR3 is 14 residues. The V gene's germline CDR1 is GTSNPN and CDR2 SVGIG (reference sequence). The CDR3 here is CAWSGRQTSKPQHF. The CDR3 bases are TGTGCCTGGAGTGGACGACAGACAAGTAAGCCCCAGCATTTT.

The genes are TRBV29-1 and TRBJ2-7, with D possibly being TRBD1 (6 bases). CDR3 size: 14 residues. Germline CDR1 and CDR2: SQVTM and ANQGSEA. Trimming cost V 6 bases and J 1 base, with 16 bases left between them. The CDR3 nucleotides are TGCAGCGTGCTTGGACAGCGCACTTCCTACGAGCAGTACTTC. Amino acids: CSVLGQRTSYEQYF.

This clone was picked up a small number of times. The chain carries TRBV28 and TRBJ1-2, with TRBD1 as a possible D gene (6 bases). Looked up from germline, CDR1 is MDHEN and CDR2 is SYDVKM. The CDR3 has 13 residues. Between the trimmed V and J ends, which lost 3 bases and 4 bases, there was a span of 9 bases. For the CDR3, the DNA is TGTGCCAGCAGTTTCCCAGGGGTCTATGGCTACACCTTC. Amino acids: CASSFPGVYGYTF.

The V gene is TRBV11-2, the J gene TRBJ2-1; no reliable D call. With 0 bases removed from V and 5 bases from J, the gap between germline ends came to 11 bases. This CDR3 region has 15 residues. Germline V gene lookup returns CDR1 SGHAT and CDR2 FQNNGV. The CDR3 DNA reads as TGTGCCAGCAGCTTAGATTGGCAGGCCAACAATGAGCAGTTCTTC. It is translated as CASSLDWQANNEQFF.

A remark on this clone: One end of the junction does not line up with germline, which may come from a read error. The V gene is TRBV7-2, the J gene TRBJ1-1; 7 bases fit TRBD1. Germline CDR1 SGHTA, CDR2 FQGNSA. The CDR3 has 16 amino acids. CDR3 loop: CASSLDGQVAATGAFF. The CDR3 DNA follows: TGTGCCAGCAGCTTAGACGGACAGGTGGCGGCCACTGGAGCTTTCTTT.

The count of this clone is one. In DNA, the CDR3 is TGTGCCAGCAGCCTAGGGGGACTAGCGGGAGCACGTTCGGAGACCCAGTACTTC. Protein: CASSLGGLAGARSETQYF. This sequence joins TRBV11-2 and TRBJ2-5; 14 positions match TRBD2. The CDR3 extends over 18 amino acids. Germline V gene lookup returns CDR1 SGHAT and CDR2 FQNNGV. J was trimmed by 5 bases and V by 5 bases; bases with no gene match: 13.

This clone was seen a handful of times. The chain recombines TRBV10-3 with TRBJ2-2; TRBD2 matches 11 bases. Germline CDR1 is ENHRY and CDR2 is SYGVKD. The junction had 11 bases not matched to a gene; V was cut back by 10 bases and J by 7 bases. The CDR3 loop spans 15 amino acids. The CDR3 nucleotides are TGTGCCACCTCAAACTATAGCGGGGGGGTCGGGGAGCTGTTTTTT. Protein sequence: CATSNYSGGVGELFF.

The chain combines TRBV5-1 with TRBJ2-2; TRBD1 might be the D (6 bases). V was shortened by 4 bases and J by 3 bases, with 13 bases between the two germline ends. The CDR3 is made up of 15 amino acids. Germline V CDR1 and CDR2: SGHRS, YFSETQ. CDR3 bases: TGCGCCAGCAGCCGGCCTCAGGGGTACACCGGGGAGCTGTTTTTT. This gives the protein CASSRPQGYTGELFF.

J is TRBJ2-7 and V is TRBV4-2, with D uncertain. The V gene's germline CDR1 is LGHNA and CDR2 YNFKEQ. Between the trimmed V and J ends, which lost 3 bases and 3 bases, there was a span of 9 bases. This CDR3 is 13 amino acids long. The CDR3 is CASSQTQDYEQYF. Here the CDR3 DNA reads TGTGCCAGCAGCCAGACTCAAGACTACGAGCAGTACTTC.

This chain connects TRBV18 to TRBJ2-2; a possible D gene is TRBD1 (6 bases). The CDR3 totals 15 residues. Germline assignment: CDR1 KGHSH and CDR2 LQKENI. Trimming left V 6 bases short and J 5 bases short, with 16 bases between. CDR3 protein: CASSPRDTETGELFF. The CDR3 DNA is TGTGCCAGCTCTCCTAGGGACACCGAGACCGGGGAGCTGTTTTTT.